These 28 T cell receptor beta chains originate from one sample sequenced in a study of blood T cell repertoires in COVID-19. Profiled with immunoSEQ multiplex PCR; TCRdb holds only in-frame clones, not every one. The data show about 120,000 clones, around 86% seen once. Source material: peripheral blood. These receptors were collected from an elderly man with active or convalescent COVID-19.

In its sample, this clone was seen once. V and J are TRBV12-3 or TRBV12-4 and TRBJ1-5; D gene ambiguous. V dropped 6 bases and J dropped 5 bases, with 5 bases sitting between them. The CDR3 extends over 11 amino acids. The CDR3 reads CASRLDQPQHF. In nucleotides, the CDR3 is TGTGCCAGCAGACTTGATCAGCCCCAGCATTTT.

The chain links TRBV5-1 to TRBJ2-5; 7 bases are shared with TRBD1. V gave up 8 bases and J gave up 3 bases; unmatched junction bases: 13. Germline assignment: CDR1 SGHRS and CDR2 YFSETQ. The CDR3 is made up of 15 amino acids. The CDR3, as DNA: TGCGCCAGTATAAACCTTCCCGGGACAGAAGAGACCCAGTACTTC. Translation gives CASINLPGTEETQYF. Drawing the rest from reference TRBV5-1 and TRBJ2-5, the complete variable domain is KAGVTQTPRYLIKTRGQQVTLSCSPISGHRSVSWYQQTPGQGLQFLFEYFSETQRNKGNFPGRFSGRQFSNSRSEMNVSTLELGDSALYLCASINLPGTEETQYFGPGTRLLVL.

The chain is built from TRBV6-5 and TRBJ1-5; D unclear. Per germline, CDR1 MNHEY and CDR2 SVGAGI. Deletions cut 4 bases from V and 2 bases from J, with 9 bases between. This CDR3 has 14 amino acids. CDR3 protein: CASSWGDGNQPQHF. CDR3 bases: TGTGCCAGCAGTTGGGGAGACGGCAATCAGCCCCAGCATTTT.

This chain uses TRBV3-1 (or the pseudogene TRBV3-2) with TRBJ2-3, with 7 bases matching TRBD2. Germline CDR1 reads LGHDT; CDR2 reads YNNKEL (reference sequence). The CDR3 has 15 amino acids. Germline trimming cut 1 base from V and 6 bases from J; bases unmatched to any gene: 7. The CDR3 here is CASSQGPGLTDTQYF. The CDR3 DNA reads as TGTGCCAGCAGCCAAGGACCGGGACTAACGGATACGCAGTATTTT.

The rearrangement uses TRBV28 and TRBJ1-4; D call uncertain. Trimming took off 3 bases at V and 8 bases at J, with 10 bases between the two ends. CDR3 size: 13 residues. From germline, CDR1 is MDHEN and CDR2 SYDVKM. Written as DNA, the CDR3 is TGTGCCAGCAGTTTGTCGGGATCCGAAAAACTGTTTTTT. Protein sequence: CASSLSGSEKLFF.

As DNA, the CDR3 is TGTGCCAGTAGTGTCCTCCCGGGACAGGGAGGTTCGTTCTTC. This encodes CASSVLPGQGGSFF. V and J are TRBV19 and TRBJ2-1; TRBD1 matches at 9 bases. Germline-derived CDR1 and CDR2 are LNHDA and SQIVND (reference sequence). Germline trimming cut 5 bases from V and 15 bases from J; bases unmatched to any gene: 14. CDR3 length equals 14 residues.

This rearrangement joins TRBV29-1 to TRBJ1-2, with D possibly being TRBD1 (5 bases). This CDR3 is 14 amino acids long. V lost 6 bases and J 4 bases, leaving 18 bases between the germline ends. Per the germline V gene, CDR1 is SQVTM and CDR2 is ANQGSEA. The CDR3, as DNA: TGCAGCGTGGCCGTCGGACAACTCGGCTATGGCTACACCTTC. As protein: CSVAVGQLGYGYTF.

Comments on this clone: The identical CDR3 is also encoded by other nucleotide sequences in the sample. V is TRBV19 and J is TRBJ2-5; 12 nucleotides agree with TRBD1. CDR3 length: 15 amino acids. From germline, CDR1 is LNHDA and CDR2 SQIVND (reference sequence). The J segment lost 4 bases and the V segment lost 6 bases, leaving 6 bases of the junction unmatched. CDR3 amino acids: CASSTGTGGRETQYF. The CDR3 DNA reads TGTGCCAGTAGCACCGGGACAGGGGGCAGAGAGACCCAGTACTTC. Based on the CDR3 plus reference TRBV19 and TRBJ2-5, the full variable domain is DGGITQSPKYLFRKEGQNVTLSCEQNLNHDAMYWYRQDPGQGLRLIYYSQIVNDFQKGDIAEGYSVSREKKESFPLTVTSAQKNPTAFYLCASSTGTGGRETQYFGPGTRLLVL.

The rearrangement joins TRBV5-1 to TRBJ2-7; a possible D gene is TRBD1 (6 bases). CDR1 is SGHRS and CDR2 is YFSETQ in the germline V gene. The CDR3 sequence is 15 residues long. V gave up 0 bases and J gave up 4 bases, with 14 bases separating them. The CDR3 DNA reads TGCGCCAGCAGCTTGGAGGACAGCCCCGGGTACGAGCAGTACTTC. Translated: CASSLEDSPGYEQYF.

The CDR3 nucleotides read TGTGCCAGCAGTATCGACAGGGGCTATAATTCACCCCTCCACTTT. This codes for CASSIDRGYNSPLHF. The chain uses TRBV27 and TRBJ1-6, with 8 bases aligning to TRBD1. V gave up 5 bases and J gave up 3 bases; unmatched junction bases: 3. Germline V lookup: CDR1 MNHEY, CDR2 SMNVEV (reference sequence). The CDR3 extends over 15 amino acids.

CDR3 coding DNA: TGTGCCAGCTCACCGCAGACATATGACTATGGCTACACCTTC. This sequence encodes CASSPQTYDYGYTF. The rearrangement links TRBV18 to TRBJ1-2; D gene uncertain. The CDR3 loop spans 14 amino acids. Germline CDR1 and CDR2: KGHSH and LQKENI. Trimming shortened V by 3 bases and J by 3 bases, and 11 bases separated the two germline ends.

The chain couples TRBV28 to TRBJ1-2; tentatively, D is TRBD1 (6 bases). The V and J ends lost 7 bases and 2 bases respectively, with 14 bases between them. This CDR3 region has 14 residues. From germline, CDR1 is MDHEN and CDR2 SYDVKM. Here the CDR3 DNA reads TGTGCCAGCAAGATCCGGGGGGCGAACTATGGCTACACCTTC. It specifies CASKIRGANYGYTF.

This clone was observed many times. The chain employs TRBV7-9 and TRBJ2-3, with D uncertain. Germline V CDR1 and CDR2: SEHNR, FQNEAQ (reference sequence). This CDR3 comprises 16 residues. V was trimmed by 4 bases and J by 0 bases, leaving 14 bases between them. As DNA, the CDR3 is TGTGCCAGCAGCTCACGATCAGGTCCTAGCACAGATACGCAGTATTTT. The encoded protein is CASSSRSGPSTDTQYF.

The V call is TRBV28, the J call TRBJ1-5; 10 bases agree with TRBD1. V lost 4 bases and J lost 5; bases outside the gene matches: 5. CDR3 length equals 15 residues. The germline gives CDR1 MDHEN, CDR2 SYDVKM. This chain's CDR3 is CASSSGGQGYQPQHF. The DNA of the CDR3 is TGTGCCAGCAGTTCCGGGGGACAGGGGTATCAGCCCCAGCATTTT.

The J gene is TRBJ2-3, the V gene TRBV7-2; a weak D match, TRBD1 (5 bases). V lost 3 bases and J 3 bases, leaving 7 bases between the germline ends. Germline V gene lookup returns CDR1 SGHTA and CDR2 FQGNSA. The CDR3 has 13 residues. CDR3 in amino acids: CASSLRQTDTQYF. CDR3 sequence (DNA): TGTGCCAGCAGCTTGAGACAGACAGATACGCAGTATTTT. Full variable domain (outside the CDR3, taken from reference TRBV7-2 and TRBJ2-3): GAGVSQSPSNKVTEKGKDVELRCDPISGHTALYWYRQSLGQGLEFLIYFQGNSAPDKSGLPSDRFSAERTGGSVSTLTIQRTQQEDSAVYLCASSLRQTDTQYFGPGTRLTVL.

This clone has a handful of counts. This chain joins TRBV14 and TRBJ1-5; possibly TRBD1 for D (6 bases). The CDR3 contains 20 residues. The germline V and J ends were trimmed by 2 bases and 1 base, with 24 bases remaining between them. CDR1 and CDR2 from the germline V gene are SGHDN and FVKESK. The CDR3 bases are TGTGCCAGCAGCCAATGCGCACCCCAGGACAGTCTGATCAGCAATCAGCCCCAGCATTTT. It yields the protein CASSQCAPQDSLISNQPQHF.

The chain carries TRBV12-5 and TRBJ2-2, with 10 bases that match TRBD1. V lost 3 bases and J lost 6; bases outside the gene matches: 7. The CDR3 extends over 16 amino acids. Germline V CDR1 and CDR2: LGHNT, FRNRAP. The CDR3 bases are TGTGCTAGTGGTTTTCGGGGACAGGGGTGGGCCGGGGAGCTGTTTTTT. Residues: CASGFRGQGWAGELFF.

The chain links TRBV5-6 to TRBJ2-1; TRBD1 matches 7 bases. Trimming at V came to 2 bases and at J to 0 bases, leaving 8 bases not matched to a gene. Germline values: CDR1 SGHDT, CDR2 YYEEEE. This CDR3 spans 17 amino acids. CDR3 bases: TGTGCCAGCAGCTTACTCCGGGACAGCGGCTCCTACAATGAGCAGTTCTTC. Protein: CASSLLRDSGSYNEQFF.

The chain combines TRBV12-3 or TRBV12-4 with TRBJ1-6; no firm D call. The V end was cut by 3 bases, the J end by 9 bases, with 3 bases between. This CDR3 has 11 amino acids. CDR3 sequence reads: CASSFGSPLHF. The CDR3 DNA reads TGTGCCAGCAGTTTCGGTTCACCCCTCCACTTT.

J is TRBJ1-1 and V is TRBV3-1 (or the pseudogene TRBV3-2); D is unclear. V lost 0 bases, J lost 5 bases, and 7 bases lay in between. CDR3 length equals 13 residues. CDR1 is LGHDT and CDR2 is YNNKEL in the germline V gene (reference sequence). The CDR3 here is CASSQDGRTEAFF. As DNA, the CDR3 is TGTGCCAGCAGCCAAGACGGGAGGACTGAAGCTTTCTTT.

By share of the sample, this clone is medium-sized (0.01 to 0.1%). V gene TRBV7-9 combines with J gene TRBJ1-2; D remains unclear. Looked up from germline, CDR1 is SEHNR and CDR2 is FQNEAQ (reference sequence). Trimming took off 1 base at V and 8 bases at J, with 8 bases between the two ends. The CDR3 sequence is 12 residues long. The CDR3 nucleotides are TGTGCCAGCAGCTTAGACAACCCGGGCTACACCTTC. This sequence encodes CASSLDNPGYTF.

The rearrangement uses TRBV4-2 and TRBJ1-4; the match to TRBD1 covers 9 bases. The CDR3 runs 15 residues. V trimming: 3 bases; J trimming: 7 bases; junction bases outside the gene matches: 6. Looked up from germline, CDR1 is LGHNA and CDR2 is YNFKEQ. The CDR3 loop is CASSQEQGAAEKLFF. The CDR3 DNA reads TGTGCCAGCAGCCAGGAACAGGGGGCGGCTGAAAAACTGTTTTTT.

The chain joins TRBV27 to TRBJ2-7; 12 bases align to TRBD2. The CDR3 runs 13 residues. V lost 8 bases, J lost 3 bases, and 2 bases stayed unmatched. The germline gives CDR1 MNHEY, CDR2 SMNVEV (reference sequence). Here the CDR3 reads CASGLAGYYEQYF. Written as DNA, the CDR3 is TGTGCCAGCGGACTAGCGGGGTACTACGAGCAGTACTTC.

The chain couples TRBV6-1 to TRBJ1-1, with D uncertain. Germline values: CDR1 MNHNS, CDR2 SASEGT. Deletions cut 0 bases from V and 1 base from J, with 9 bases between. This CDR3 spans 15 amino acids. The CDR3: CASSEASGANTEAFF. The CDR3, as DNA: TGTGCCAGCAGTGAAGCCTCGGGAGCGAACACTGAAGCTTTCTTT.

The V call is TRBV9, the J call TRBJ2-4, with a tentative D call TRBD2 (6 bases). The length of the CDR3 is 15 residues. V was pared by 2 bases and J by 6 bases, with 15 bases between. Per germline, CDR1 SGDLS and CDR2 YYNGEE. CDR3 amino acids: CASSVGGAQGNIQYF. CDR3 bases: TGTGCCAGCAGCGTTGGCGGGGCCCAGGGAAACATTCAGTACTTC. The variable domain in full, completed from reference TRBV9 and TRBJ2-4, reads DSGVTQTPKHLITATGQRVTLRCSPRSGDLSVYWYQQSLDQGLQFLIQYYNGEERAKGNILERFSAQQFPDLHSELNLSSLELGDSALYFCASSVGGAQGNIQYFGAGTRLSVL.

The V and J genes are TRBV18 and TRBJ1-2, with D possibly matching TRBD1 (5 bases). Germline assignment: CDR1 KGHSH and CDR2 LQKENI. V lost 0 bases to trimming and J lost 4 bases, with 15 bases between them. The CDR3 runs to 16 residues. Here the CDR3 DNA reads TGTGCCAGCTCACCACCGCTCCAGGGCGGCTCCTATGGCTACACCTTC. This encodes CASSPPLQGGSYGYTF.

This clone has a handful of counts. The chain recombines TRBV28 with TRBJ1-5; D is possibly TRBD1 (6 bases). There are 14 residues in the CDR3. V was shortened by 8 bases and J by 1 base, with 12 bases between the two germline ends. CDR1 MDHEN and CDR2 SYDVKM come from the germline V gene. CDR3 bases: TGTGCCAGCCGTGTGGGGGCGAGCAATCAGCCCCAGCATTTT. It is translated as CASRVGASNQPQHF.

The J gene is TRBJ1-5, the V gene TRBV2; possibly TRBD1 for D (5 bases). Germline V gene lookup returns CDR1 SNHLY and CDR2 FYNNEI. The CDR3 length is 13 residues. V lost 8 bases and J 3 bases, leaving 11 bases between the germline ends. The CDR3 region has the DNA TGTGCCAGCGACAGTGGGTTCAATCAGCCCCAGCATTTT. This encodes CASDSGFNQPQHF.